This is a list of T cell receptor beta chains from one sample in a study of T-cell memory formation after mild COVID-19. TCRdb itself ran the 5' RACE reads through MiXCR, one entry per CDR3 protein. The data contain some 300,000 distinct CDR3 sequences, about 20% of them singletons. Sequencing was performed on PBMCs or a T cell subset sorted from them (not recorded which). These receptors were collected from a young man who had mild COVID-19 (a few samples of this study predate the infection). Cell type and time point are not known. CDR3s include the opening cysteine and the closing phenylalanine or tryptophan. Fields, in order: clone size, D gene, V gene, J gene, CDR3 DNA, CDR3 protein. A D gene is named only where the DNA matches it firmly. Rows give clone size only sometimes, using once, few, many, or a class for an expanded clone.

few	TRBD1	TRBV6-5	TRBJ2-1	TGTGCCAGCAGTTACGGTTCGGACAGGTTCTACAATGAGCAGTTCTTC	CASSYGSDRFYNEQFF
few	NA	TRBV12-3/TRBV12-4	TRBJ1-5	TGTGCCAGCAGTTTAATGTATCAGCCCCAGCATTTT	CASSLMYQPQHF
NA	TRBD1	TRBV4-3	TRBJ2-5	TGCGCCAGCAGCCAAGTTAATACAGGGGGAGAGACCCAGTACTTC	CASSQVNTGGETQYF
NA	NA	TRBV2	TRBJ2-7	TGTGCCAGCAGTGAAAGGGTAGGACACGAGCAGTACTTC	CASSERVGHEQYF
NA	TRBD1	TRBV9	TRBJ1-1	TGTGCCAGCAGCCCCCGGACAGGGGCGGCGTACACTGAAGCTTTCTTT	CASSPRTGAAYTEAFF
NA	NA	TRBV5-1	TRBJ2-5	TGCGCCAGCAGTGCGGCCAACCAAGAGACCCAGTACTTC	CASSAANQETQYF
NA	NA	TRBV24-1	TRBJ1-2	TGTGCCACCAGTGATGCCCAGGCGGGCGGCTACACCTTC	CATSDAQAGGYTF
NA	NA	TRBV7-9	TRBJ2-5	TGTGCCAGCAGCTTAGAATTAAGGATCCAAGAGACCCAGTACTTC	CASSLELRIQETQYF
once	NA	TRBV4-1	TRBJ2-2	TGCGCCAGCAGCCGGGGGGCTCACACCGGGGAGCTGTTTTTT	CASSRGAHTGELFF
NA	NA	TRBV7-9	TRBJ1-6	TGTGCCAGCAGCTCCACCGGGACAACAGGGAACTCACCCCTCCACTTT	CASSSTGTTGNSPLHF
few	NA	TRBV19	TRBJ2-7	TGTGCCAGTAGTATTCGTGCCGCTTGGGAGCAGTACTTC	CASSIRAAWEQYF
NA	NA	TRBV27	TRBJ1-6	TGTGCCAGCAGTTTTGAAGGGAGAGGCTCCTATAATTCACCCCTCCACTTT	CASSFEGRGSYNSPLHF
NA	NA	TRBV7-9	TRBJ2-3	TGTGACAGCAGCTTCCCCACAGATACGCAGTATTTT	CDSSFPTDTQYF
few	NA	TRBV3-1	TRBJ2-3	TGTGCCAGCAGCGGTGGACCAGGCACAGATACGCAGTATTTT	CASSGGPGTDTQYF
NA	TRBD1	TRBV7-3	TRBJ2-2	TGTGCCAGCAGCCAAGGACAGGGGAAGGGCGGGGAGCTGTTTTTT	CASSQGQGKGGELFF
few	NA	TRBV12-3/TRBV12-4	TRBJ2-3	TGTGCCAGCAGTTTGGCGGGGTATACGCAGTATTTT	CASSLAGYTQYF
few	NA	TRBV7-9	TRBJ2-7	TGTGCCAGCAGCCCTCCCGGGGCAGGGAACACCTACGAGCAGTACTTC	CASSPPGAGNTYEQYF
many	NA	TRBV28	TRBJ2-3	TGTGCCAGTCGAACTAGCACAGATACGCAGTATTTT	CASRTSTDTQYF
NA	NA	TRBV4-1	TRBJ1-4	TGCGCCAGCAGCCCCAACAGCGACAGACGGAATGAAAAACTGTTTTTT	CASSPNSDRRNEKLFF
few	NA	TRBV7-2	TRBJ1-2	TGTGCCAGCAGCTTCGGTCTTAGCTCCTACACCTTC	CASSFGLSSYTF
NA	NA	TRBV29-1	TRBJ1-4	TGCAGCGCCGGTTGGTCGGGGGAAAAACTGTTTTTT	CSAGWSGEKLFF
NA	TRBD2	TRBV5-4	TRBJ2-3	TGTGCCAGCAGCTTGGGTGCAGCGGGGGGCACAGATACGCAGTATTTT	CASSLGAAGGTDTQYF
NA	NA	TRBV12-3/TRBV12-4	TRBJ2-1	TGTGCCAGCAGTCCCCAGGGCCTCCCCGATGAGCAGTTCTTC	CASSPQGLPDEQFF
NA	NA	TRBV5-1	TRBJ2-2	TGCGCCAGCAAAGACTTCACCGGGGAGCTGTTTTTT	CASKDFTGELFF
few	NA	TRBV7-2	TRBJ2-1	TGTGCCAGCAGGGTCGGCTATGAGCAGTTCTTC	CASRVGYEQFF
NA	TRBD1	TRBV12-3/TRBV12-4	TRBJ1-5	TGTGCCACCGCGACCACAGGGGGCAATCAGCCCCAGCATTTT	CATATTGGNQPQHF
NA	TRBD1	TRBV7-6	TRBJ2-7	TGTGCCAGCAGCTTAGAGACAGGGTATTCCGAGCAGTACTTC	CASSLETGYSEQYF
NA	NA	TRBV30	TRBJ1-1	TGTGCCTGGAGTTTAACCCACCCCGTGGTGACCGAAGCTTTCTTT	CAWSLTHPVVTEAFF
NA	NA	TRBV7-2	TRBJ2-3	TGTGCCAGCAGCCCGCTAGTGGATACGCAGTATTTT	CASSPLVDTQYF
NA	NA	TRBV11-2	TRBJ2-5	TGTGCCAGCAGCCGTCTCCCCCTACAGGGTCAAGAGACCCAGTACTTC	CASSRLPLQGQETQYF
once	NA	TRBV12-3/TRBV12-4	TRBJ1-2	TGTGCCAGCAGTATAAGGAGGTTTTATGGCTACACCTTC	CASSIRRFYGYTF
few	TRBD1	TRBV7-2	TRBJ1-5	TGTGCCAGCAGCTTAGCAGGGACAGGGAGCAATCAGCCCCAGCATTTT	CASSLAGTGSNQPQHF
NA	NA	TRBV4-1	TRBJ2-3	TGCGCCAGCAGCCCGACGGTCAGGATTGGCACAGATACGCAGTATTTT	CASSPTVRIGTDTQYF
NA	NA	TRBV9	TRBJ1-1	TGTGCCAGCAGCGCCGATAGGGGCCGACGAGCTTTCTTT	CASSADRGRRAFF
NA	TRBD1	TRBV4-3	TRBJ2-7	TGCGCCAGAAGCCCCTGGACAGGGGCGTACGAGCAGTACTTC	CARSPWTGAYEQYF
NA	TRBD1	TRBV12-3/TRBV12-4	TRBJ1-5	TGTGCCAGCAGTTCCGGACAGGGGTCCAATCAGCCCCAGCATTTT	CASSSGQGSNQPQHF
NA	NA	TRBV3-1	TRBJ1-1	TGTGCCAGCAGCCAAGATCGGACCCCGAACACTGAAGCTTTCTTT	CASSQDRTPNTEAFF
many	NA	TRBV28	TRBJ2-3	TGTGCCAGCAGTTTCTCACACCCTCGGGGCACAGATACGCAGTATTTT	CASSFSHPRGTDTQYF
NA	NA	TRBV29-1	TRBJ2-2	TGCAGCGTTGGGACAGTCCTCACCGGGGAGCTGTTTTTT	CSVGTVLTGELFF
NA	NA	TRBV11-2	TRBJ2-1	TGTGCCAGCGGAAGTAGCCGGGCGGAGCAGTTCTTC	CASGSSRAEQFF
few	TRBD1	TRBV5-1	TRBJ2-1	TGCGCCAGCAGCTTGAGGGACAGGGGTGGTAATGAGCAGTTCTTC	CASSLRDRGGNEQFF
few	NA	TRBV6-1	TRBJ2-2	TGTGCCAGCAGTGAAGTGGAGGCCGGGGAGCTGTTTTTT	CASSEVEAGELFF
NA	NA	TRBV5-5	TRBJ1-2	TGTGCCAGCAGCTTGAGTCCCGGACCCCGGGGCTATGGCTACACCTTC	CASSLSPGPRGYGYTF
NA	TRBD2	TRBV11-2	TRBJ2-3	TGTGCCAGCAGCCGGGGGGGCAGCACAGATACGCAGTATTTT	CASSRGGSTDTQYF
few	NA	TRBV11-2	TRBJ2-5	TGTGCCAGCAGCCCCCGACACTGGGGTGGGGAGACCCAGTACTTC	CASSPRHWGGETQYF
NA	TRBD1	TRBV4-2	TRBJ1-5	TGTGCCAGCAGCCAGGGACAGGCAGGGAGCAATCAGCCCCAGCATTTT	CASSQGQAGSNQPQHF
many	NA	TRBV6-5	TRBJ2-3	TGTGCCAGCAGTTACCCCAGGGAAGGCACAGATACGCAGTATTTT	CASSYPREGTDTQYF
few	NA	TRBV12-3/TRBV12-4	TRBJ2-2	TGTGCCAGCAGTTCGGGACCCGGGAACACCGGGGAGCTGTTTTTT	CASSSGPGNTGELFF
NA	TRBD1	TRBV7-2	TRBJ2-5	TGTGCCAGCAGCTCCCGGACAGGACAAGAGACCCAGTACTTC	CASSSRTGQETQYF
NA	TRBD2	TRBV9	TRBJ2-2	TGTGCCAGCAGCGATAGCGGGGGGGCCTCATACGGGGAGCTGTTTTTT	CASSDSGGASYGELFF
NA	NA	TRBV5-1	TRBJ2-3	TGCGCCAGCTACCACGACCGGTACGGGATCGGAGGGCAGTATTTT	CASYHDRYGIGGQYF
NA	NA	TRBV9	TRBJ2-2	TGTGCCAGCAGCGTTTTATCGGGCGGGTACACCGGGGAGCTGTTTTTT	CASSVLSGGYTGELFF
many	TRBD2	TRBV6-5	TRBJ2-3	TGTGCCAGCAGTTACTCGGCACTAGCGGGGGGCCCCACAGATACGCAGTATTTT	CASSYSALAGGPTDTQYF
few	TRBD1	TRBV15	TRBJ2-7	TGTGCCACCGGGCGGGACAGGGGGCGCGGGGAGCAGTACTTC	CATGRDRGRGEQYF
NA	NA	TRBV6-5	TRBJ2-1	TGTGCCAGCAGTTACTCGACGTTTTCCTACAATGAGCAGTTCTTC	CASSYSTFSYNEQFF
few	TRBD2	TRBV7-3	TRBJ2-1	TGTGCCAGCAGCCCTGGACTAGCGGGGGTTGAGTTCTTC	CASSPGLAGVEFF
few	TRBD1	TRBV7-9	TRBJ2-5	TGTGCCAGCAGCTTTGGGAACAGGGGAGAGACCCAGTACTTC	CASSFGNRGETQYF